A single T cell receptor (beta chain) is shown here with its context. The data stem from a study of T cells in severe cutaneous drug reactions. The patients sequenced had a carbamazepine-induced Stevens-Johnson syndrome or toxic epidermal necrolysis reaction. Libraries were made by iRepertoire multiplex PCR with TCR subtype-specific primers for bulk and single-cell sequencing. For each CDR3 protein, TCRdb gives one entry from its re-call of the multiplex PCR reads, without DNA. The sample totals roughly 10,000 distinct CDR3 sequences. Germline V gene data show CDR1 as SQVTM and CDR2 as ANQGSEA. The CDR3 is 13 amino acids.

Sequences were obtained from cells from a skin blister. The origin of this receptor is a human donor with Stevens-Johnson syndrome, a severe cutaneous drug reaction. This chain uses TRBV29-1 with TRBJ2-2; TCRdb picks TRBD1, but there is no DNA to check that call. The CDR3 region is CSGATGNTGELFF.